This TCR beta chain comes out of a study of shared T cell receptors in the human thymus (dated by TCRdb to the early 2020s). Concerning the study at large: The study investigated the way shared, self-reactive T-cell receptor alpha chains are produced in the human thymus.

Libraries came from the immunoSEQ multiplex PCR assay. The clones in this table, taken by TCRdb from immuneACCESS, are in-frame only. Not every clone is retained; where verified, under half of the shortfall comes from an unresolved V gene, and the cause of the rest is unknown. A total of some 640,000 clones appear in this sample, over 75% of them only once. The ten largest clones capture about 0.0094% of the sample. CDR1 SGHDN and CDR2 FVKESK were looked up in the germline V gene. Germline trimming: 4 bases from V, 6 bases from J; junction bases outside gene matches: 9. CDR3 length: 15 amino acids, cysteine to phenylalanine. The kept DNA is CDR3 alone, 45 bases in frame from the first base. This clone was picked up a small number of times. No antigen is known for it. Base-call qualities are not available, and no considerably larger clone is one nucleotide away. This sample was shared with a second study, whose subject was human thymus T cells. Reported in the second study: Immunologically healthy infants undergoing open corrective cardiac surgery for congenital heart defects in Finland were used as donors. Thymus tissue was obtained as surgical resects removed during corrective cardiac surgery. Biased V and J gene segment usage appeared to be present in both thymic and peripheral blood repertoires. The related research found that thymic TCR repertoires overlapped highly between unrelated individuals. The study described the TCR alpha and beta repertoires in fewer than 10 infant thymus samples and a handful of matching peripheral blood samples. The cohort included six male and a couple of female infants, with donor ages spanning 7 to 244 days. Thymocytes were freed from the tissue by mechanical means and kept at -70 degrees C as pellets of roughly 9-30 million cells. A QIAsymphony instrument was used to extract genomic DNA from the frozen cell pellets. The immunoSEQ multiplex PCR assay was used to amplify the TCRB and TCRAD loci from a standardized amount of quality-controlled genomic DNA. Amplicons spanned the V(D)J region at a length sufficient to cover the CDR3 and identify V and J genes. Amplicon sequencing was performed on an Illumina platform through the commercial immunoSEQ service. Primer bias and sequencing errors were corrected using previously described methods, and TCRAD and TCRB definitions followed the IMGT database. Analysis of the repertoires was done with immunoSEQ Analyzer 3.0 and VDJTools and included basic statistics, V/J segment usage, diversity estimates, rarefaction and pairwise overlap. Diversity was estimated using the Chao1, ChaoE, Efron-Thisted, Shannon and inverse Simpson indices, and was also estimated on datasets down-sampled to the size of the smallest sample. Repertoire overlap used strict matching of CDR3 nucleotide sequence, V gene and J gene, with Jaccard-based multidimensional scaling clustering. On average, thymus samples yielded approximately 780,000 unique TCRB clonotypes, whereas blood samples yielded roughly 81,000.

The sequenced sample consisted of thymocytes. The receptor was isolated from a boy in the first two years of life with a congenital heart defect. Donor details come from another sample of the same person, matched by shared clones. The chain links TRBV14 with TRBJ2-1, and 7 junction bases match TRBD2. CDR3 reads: CASSPRGRAGNEQFF. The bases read TGTGCCAGCAGCCCCCGAGGGAGGGCAGGCAATGAGCAGTTCTTC.